This TCR beta chain originates from a study of blood T cell repertoires in COVID-19. Study-wide background: The cDNA or gDNA used as material had been derived from T cells, B-cell-depleted T cells, or PBMCs.

The CDR3 is made up of 14 amino acids. Germline V gene lookup returns CDR1 SGHRS and CDR2 YFSETQ. V lost 3 bases and J 2 bases, leaving 12 bases between the germline ends. Original processing notes: Counts of nucleated cells, estimated from reference gene primer amplification, were obtained. TCRdb's copy holds only in-frame clones and misses some; the assay was immunoSEQ multiplex PCR. Clonal size and the V and J genes are those of that table, whereas D and trimming came from the DNA. In the table there are a few hundred thousand clones, roughly nine tenths of which are singletons. This clonotype originated in a woman in her forties or fifties with acute or convalescent COVID-19. The sample comprised peripheral blood. The chain joins TRBV5-1 to TRBJ2-7; a weak D match, TRBD1 (6 bases). As DNA, the CDR3 is TGCGCCAGCAGCTCACAGGGTCCCCCCTACGAGCAGTACTTC. It yields the protein CASSSQGPPYEQYF.